This T cell receptor (beta chain) was found in a study of blood T cell repertoires in COVID-19. For the study at large: The analysed material was cDNA or gDNA that came from T cells, B-cell-depleted T cells, or PBMCs.

The data were produced by immunoSEQ multiplex PCR, yet TCRdb's version contains in-frame clones alone and is incomplete. The sample has approximately 69,000 clones, about 70% seen once; the top ten hold around 21%. The CDR3 length is 15 residues. Trimming took 1 base from V and 7 from J, leaving 13 bases between them. Per germline, CDR1 KGHDR and CDR2 SFDVKD. This TCR was recovered from a man aged 60 to 69 with acute or convalescent COVID-19. The chain couples TRBV24-1 to TRBJ2-1, with a possible D match to TRBD1 (5 bases). Sequenced input: peripheral blood. CDR3 region: CATSDLQGARNEQFF. The CDR3 nucleotides are TGTGCCACCAGTGATTTACAAGGGGCTAGGAATGAGCAGTTCTTC.